The 2 T cell receptor beta chains listed next were all sequenced from one sample in a study of CD8 T cells in Susac syndrome. The authors reverse transcribed 0.5 to 1 ug RNA with random hexamers. TCRdb reanalysed the immunoSEQ multiplex PCR reads using MiXCR and keeps one entry per CDR3 protein. The table shows hundreds of thousands of distinct CDR3 sequences, with roughly 93% occurring only once. The sample was CD4+ T cells from PBMCs. The receptors stem from a human donor with Susac syndrome.

The rearrangement uses TRBV6-5 and TRBJ2-7; D is unclear. Looked up from germline, CDR1 is MNHEY and CDR2 is SVGAGI. The CDR3 is 11 residues long. The V end lost 8 bases, the J end lost 7 bases, and 12 bases lay between the germline ends. DNA of the CDR3: TGTGCCAGCGTGGAGTCTAGGGAGCAGTACTTC. Protein: CASVESREQYF.

The V call is TRBV20-1, the J call TRBJ2-3; D is undetermined. In germline, CDR1 is DFQATT, CDR2 SNEGSKA (reference sequence). V lost 3 bases and J 0 bases, leaving 13 bases between the germline ends. This CDR3 region has 15 residues. In DNA, the CDR3 is TGCAGTGCTAGTCCCCCCGTTTCCAGCACAGATACGCAGTATTTT. Amino acids: CSASPPVSSTDTQYF.